The TCR beta chain described here comes from a study of OX40 agonist ivuxolimab in advanced cancers. Germline lookup yields CDR1 SGHRS and CDR2 YFSETQ. The CDR3 runs to 15 residues. V was clipped by 4 bases and J by 2 bases; unmatched bases: 9. Of note for this clone: Its antigen is not known.

Study-wide results and caveats: CD4+ and CD8+ blood T cells expanded clonally by week 6 at 0.1 to 3.0 mg/kg. Among the least clonally expanded were partial responders at 0.1-3.0 mg/kg. Expanded clones were, on average, more numerous in CD8+ T cells than in CD4+.

With baseline, cycle 4 day 1, and cycle 7 day 1 as timepoints, blood was sampled. Method: immunoSEQ multiplex PCR; TCRdb's copy keeps in-frame clones and lacks some. The sample contains under 95,000 clones, around nine tenths of which appear only once. Sequenced material: CD4+ or CD8+ T cells sorted from blood, taken in a trial of the OX40 agonist ivuxolimab. The rearrangement links TRBV5-1 to TRBJ2-7, with TRBD1 matching over 7 bases. The TCR sequence derives from an adult with an advanced solid tumor such as melanoma, head and neck, liver or kidney cancer. CDR3 loop: CASSVLQGVPYEQYF. As DNA, the CDR3 is TGCGCCAGCAGCGTCTTGCAGGGGGTCCCCTACGAGCAGTACTTC.